These 21 T cell receptor beta chains were all obtained from the same sample, sequenced in a study of response to subunit inactivated influenza vaccine. TCRdb fed the RT-PCR reads into MiXCR, producing one record per CDR3 protein. Among hundreds of thousands of distinct CDR3 sequences, over 9% were seen once, and the ten largest hold about 11%. In addition, the sample was reused for a study of T cells expressing NK-cell markers. That source reports: With UMIs, 5'RACE template switching was used to make TCR beta cDNA.

The material was PBMCs from blood, obtained on the day of vaccination. The receptor set was obtained from a man aged 50 to 60 who received an inactivated influenza vaccine.

The genes are TRBV12-3 or TRBV12-4 and TRBJ1-1; D gene ambiguous. Trimming stripped 3 bases from V and 4 bases from J, with 12 bases between. This CDR3 has 14 amino acids. CDR3 amino acids: CASSLRVRGTEAFF. CDR3 sequence (DNA): TGTGCCAGCAGTTTGAGGGTGAGAGGCACTGAAGCTTTCTTT.

The chain combines TRBV4-3 with TRBJ1-1, with D possibly matching TRBD1 (6 bases). The CDR3 loop spans 15 amino acids. V gave up 0 bases and J gave up 5 bases, with 13 bases separating them. Germline-derived CDR1 and CDR2 are LGHNA and YSLEER. The DNA of the CDR3 is TGCGCCAGCAGCCAAGATGACAGGCGGTGGACTGAAGCTTTCTTT. This translates into CASSQDDRRWTEAFF.

As DNA, the CDR3 is TGCAGTGCTAGCGTAACCGGGACAGGGTACTACGAGCAGTACTTC. It encodes CSASVTGTGYYEQYF. The chain has TRBV20-1 and TRBJ2-7, with 9 bases aligning to TRBD1. With 3 bases clipped from V and 3 bases from J, the junction kept 9 bases outside the gene matches. Germline values: CDR1 DFQATT, CDR2 SNEGSKA (reference sequence). CDR3 length equals 15 residues.

The chain uses TRBV12-3 or TRBV12-4 and TRBJ1-1; perhaps TRBD1 as D (5 bases). V shed 3 bases and J shed 10 bases, with 9 bases lying between them. This CDR3 contains 11 residues. CDR3 coding DNA: TGTGCCAGCAGTTTCGGCGGGGCAGCTTTCTTT. Amino acids: CASSFGGAAFF.

This clonotype was counted many times. This chain links TRBV5-1 with TRBJ2-7, with TRBD1 matching over 7 bases. V lost 4 bases to trimming and J lost 1 base; unmatched junction nucleotides: 5. The CDR3 sequence is 14 residues long. The germline V gene encodes CDR1 SGHRS and CDR2 YFSETQ. The chain's CDR3 is CASSQWTGSYEQYF. For the CDR3, the DNA is TGCGCCAGCAGCCAGTGGACAGGTTCCTACGAGCAGTACTTC.

The rearrangement uses TRBV28 and TRBJ2-3; D is uncertain. The CDR3 extends over 13 amino acids. Trimming removed 8 bases at V and 0 bases at J, with 9 bases between. CDR1 and CDR2 from the germline V gene are MDHEN and SYDVKM. CDR3 bases: TGTGCCAGCGAAGCGCCAAGCACAGATACGCAGTATTTT. Residues: CASEAPSTDTQYF.

This clonotype occurred a few times. The chain is built from TRBV2 and TRBJ1-4; a weak D match, TRBD1 (6 bases). The CDR3 runs 15 residues. The V end lost 5 bases, the J end lost 8 bases, and 18 bases lay between the germline ends. The V gene's germline CDR1 is SNHLY and CDR2 FYNNEI. The chain's CDR3 is CASSTQTGWGEKLFF. CDR3 DNA sequence: TGTGCCAGCAGTACCCAAACAGGGTGGGGAGAAAAACTGTTTTTT.

This clonotype was detected ten times or more. The V gene is TRBV6-2 or TRBV6-3, the J gene TRBJ2-6; D uncertain. The germline V gene encodes CDR1 MNHEY and CDR2 SVGEGT. V gave up 6 bases and J gave up 1 base, with 7 bases separating them. The CDR3 runs 14 residues. CDR3 DNA sequence: TGTGCCAGCAGATCGGTATCTGGGGCCAACGTCCTGACTTTC. Translation gives CASRSVSGANVLTF.

The V call is TRBV4-3, the J call TRBJ2-7, with 8 bases identical to TRBD2. The CDR3 is 15 amino acids. After removal of 0 bases from V and 2 bases from J, the junction contained 3 bases not matched to a gene. Per germline, CDR1 LGHNA and CDR2 YSLEER. The CDR3 DNA reads as TGCGCCAGCAGCCAAGATCAGCGGGGGACCTACGAGCAGTACTTC. This encodes CASSQDQRGTYEQYF.

The chain uses TRBV30 and TRBJ1-1; TRBD1 matches 7 bases. This CDR3 comprises 9 residues. In germline, CDR1 is GTSNPN, CDR2 SVGIG (reference sequence). The chain's CDR3 is CSRDSEAFF. DNA of the CDR3: TGTTCTCGGGACAGTGAAGCTTTCTTT.

This clonotype was counted ten times or more. The chain links TRBV10-3 to TRBJ2-5; 13 bases align to TRBD2. The CDR3 is made up of 15 amino acids. V lost 10 bases, J lost 3 bases, and 8 bases stayed unmatched. Germline V CDR1 and CDR2: ENHRY, SYGVKD. In nucleotides, the CDR3 is TGTGCCACCCTCCCCGGGACTAGCGGGGAAGAGACCCAGTACTTC. It codes for CATLPGTSGEETQYF.

In this sample, this clonotype turned up a few times. The chain couples TRBV15 to TRBJ2-2; D unclear. Trimming removed 1 base from V and 5 bases from J, with 5 bases in between. Germline CDR1 reads LNHNV; CDR2 reads YYDKDF (reference sequence). This CDR3 has 13 amino acids. The CDR3 coding sequence is TGTGCCACCAGCAGAGGGGATACCGGGGAGCTGTTTTTT. It encodes CATSRGDTGELFF. The full variable domain, its missing parts supplied by reference TRBV15 and TRBJ2-2, is DAMVIQNPRYQVTQFGKPVTLSCSQTLNHNVMYWYQQKSSQAPKLLFHYYDKDFNNEADTPDNFQSRRPNTSFCFLDIRSPGLGDTAMYLCATSRGDTGELFFGEGSRLTVL.

This clonotype was observed a handful of times. V gene TRBV5-1 combines with J gene TRBJ2-7; D perhaps matches TRBD1 (5 bases). V gave up 0 bases and J gave up 7 bases, with 23 bases separating them. Germline assignment: CDR1 SGHRS and CDR2 YFSETQ. This CDR3 has 17 amino acids. CDR3 protein: CASSLGRGSRGLEEQYF. CDR3 sequence (DNA): TGCGCCAGCAGCTTGGGAAGGGGATCTAGGGGCCTGGAAGAGCAGTACTTC.

This clonotype was recorded a few times. The V call is TRBV4-1, the J call TRBJ2-7; D not resolved. V lost 1 base to trimming and J lost 3 bases, with 7 bases between them. The V gene's germline CDR1 is MGHRA and CDR2 YSYEKL. This CDR3 has 13 residues. The CDR3 DNA reads as TGCGCCAGCAGCCAAGTTCAGGACTACGAGCAGTACTTC. Translating gives CASSQVQDYEQYF.

This clonotype was observed many times. The chain links TRBV7-9 to TRBJ2-3; D is unclear. Trimming pared 1 base from V and 6 bases from J, leaving 5 bases between. The CDR3 consists of 12 residues. CDR1 and CDR2 from the germline V gene are SEHNR and FQNEAQ (reference sequence). CDR3 sequence: CASSLVHDTQYF. The CDR3 DNA reads as TGTGCCAGCAGCTTAGTACACGATACGCAGTATTTT.

This clonotype has a count of ten or more. This chain connects TRBV20-1 to TRBJ2-3; D is possibly TRBD2 (5 bases). Germline lookup yields CDR1 DFQATT and CDR2 SNEGSKA (reference sequence). The length of the CDR3 is 14 residues. The germline V and J ends were trimmed by 5 bases and 0 bases, with 12 bases remaining between them. DNA for the CDR3: TGCAGTGCTGACGGACTGGGGAGCACAGATACGCAGTATTTT. Amino acid sequence: CSADGLGSTDTQYF.

The chain combines TRBV7-9 with TRBJ1-2; the match to TRBD1 covers 7 bases. CDR1 and CDR2 from the germline V gene are SEHNR and FQNEAQ (reference sequence). The CDR3 has 15 residues. The junction had 5 bases not matched to a gene; V was cut back by 4 bases and J by 0 bases. CDR3: CASSSWDSTNYGYTF. The CDR3 region has the DNA TGTGCCAGCAGCTCTTGGGACAGTACTAACTATGGCTACACCTTC.

There are many counts of this clonotype. The J gene is TRBJ2-1, the V gene TRBV12-3 or TRBV12-4; no reliable D call. The CDR3 is 18 residues long. Trimming stripped 1 base from V and 2 bases from J, with 18 bases between. For the CDR3, the DNA is TGTGCCAGCAGTTTAGTACTGAGATTAATCGGTACCTACAATGAGCAGTTCTTC. Translated, it gives CASSLVLRLIGTYNEQFF.

The V and J genes are TRBV4-3 and TRBJ2-5, with 7 bases lining up with TRBD1. Germline-derived CDR1 and CDR2 are LGHNA and YSLEER. There are 15 residues in the CDR3. Trimming removed 3 bases from V and 7 bases from J; junction bases left unmatched: 11. The CDR3 sequence is CASSQLGGSGGTQYF. The CDR3 DNA reads TGCGCCAGCAGCCAGCTAGGGGGCTCGGGCGGGACCCAGTACTTC.

The chain carries TRBV6-6 and TRBJ2-1; D possibly matches TRBD1 or TRBD2 (5 bases each). V dropped 7 bases and J dropped 6 bases, with 13 bases sitting between them. The CDR3 is 13 amino acids. Germline V CDR1 and CDR2: MNHNY, SVGAGI (reference sequence). CDR3 sequence reads: CASTSAGSNEQFF. The CDR3 region has the DNA TGTGCCAGCACCTCGGCAGGGAGCAATGAGCAGTTCTTC.

This rearrangement joins TRBV19 to TRBJ2-2; TRBD2 is a possible D gene (6 bases). The germline CDR1 and CDR2 sequences are LNHDA and SQIVND (reference sequence). The CDR3 is made up of 16 amino acids. Trimming cost V 4 bases and J 0 bases, with 12 bases left between them. In nucleotides, the CDR3 is TGTGCCAGTAGTACCTTAGCGGTCTCGAACACCGGGGAGCTGTTTTTT. Protein product: CASSTLAVSNTGELFF.